Sequencing of this T cell receptor (beta chain) was carried out in a study of cytomegalovirus exposure and HLA in healthy donors. V lost 1 base, J lost 5 bases, and 6 bases lay in between. CDR3 length: 11 residues. Germline V gene data show CDR1 as GTSNPN and CDR2 as SVGIG (reference sequence). A remark on this clone: Its specificity is unknown.

Study observations and caveats: Reports state that TCR beta sequences accurately predicted most subjects' HLA-A and HLA-B alleles.

PCR used 60 Vbeta primers and 13 Jbeta primers. Sequencing was performed with immunoSEQ multiplex PCR; in TCRdb, only in-frame clones are kept and a portion is missing. The sample gives 95,000 to 150,000 clones, around 66% of which show up once; approximately 1.4% is in the top ten. The specimen was PBMCs. The receptor's source is a man in his late teens or twenties in good health and CMV-seronegative. V usage is TRBV30 and J usage is TRBJ2-7, with D uncertain. CDR3 DNA: TGTGCCTGGAGTGACCCAGACGAGCAGTACTTC. Protein: CAWSDPDEQYF. Full variable domain (remainder filled in from reference TRBV30 and TRBJ2-7): SQTIHQWPATLVQPVGSPLSLECTVEGTSNPNLYWYRQAAGRGLQLLFYSVGIGQISSEVPQNLSASRPQDRQFILSSKKLLLSDSGFYLCAWSDPDEQYFGPGTRLTVT.